Listed below are T cell receptor beta chains from one sample, sequenced in a study of T-cell memory formation after mild COVID-19. TCRdb independently ran MiXCR on the 5' RACE reads; one entry per CDR3 protein. The sample has about 340,000 distinct CDR3 sequences; roughly 21% are singletons. Material: PBMCs or a T cell subset sorted from them (not recorded which). These receptors came from an adult woman who had mild COVID-19 (a few samples of this study predate the infection). Cell type and time point are not known. CDR3s include the opening cysteine and the closing phenylalanine or tryptophan. Each record gives: D gene, clone size, J gene, V gene, CDR3 DNA, CDR3 protein. A D gene is named only where the DNA matches it firmly. Size tells how often a clone was seen (once, few, many) or the class of an expanded clone, and some rows leave it out.

d_gene: NA
abundance: few
j_gene: TRBJ2-5
v_gene: TRBV9
CDR3nt: TGTGCCAGCAGCCCCCGTATTGGGGTCCCAGAGACCCAGTACTTC
CDR3aa: CASSPRIGVPETQYF

d_gene: TRBD1
abundance: NA
j_gene: TRBJ2-7
v_gene: TRBV5-1
CDR3nt: TGCGCCAGCAGCTTGTCGGGGACAGCCCCCTACGAGCAGTACTTC
CDR3aa: CASSLSGTAPYEQYF

d_gene: TRBD1
abundance: NA
j_gene: TRBJ1-3
v_gene: TRBV5-1
CDR3nt: TGCGCCAGCAGCTTGGTGTCGGACAGGGGGCTTGTTGGAAACACCATATATTTT
CDR3aa: CASSLVSDRGLVGNTIYF

d_gene: TRBD1
abundance: NA
j_gene: TRBJ1-2
v_gene: TRBV4-1
CDR3nt: TGCGCCAGCAGCCAAGATCGACAGGGGGAGGGCTATGGCTACACCTTC
CDR3aa: CASSQDRQGEGYGYTF

d_gene: TRBD1
abundance: NA
j_gene: TRBJ1-6
v_gene: TRBV28
CDR3nt: TGTGCCAGCAGTTTGACAGGGAACAATTCACCCCTCCACTTT
CDR3aa: CASSLTGNNSPLHF

d_gene: NA
abundance: NA
j_gene: TRBJ1-4
v_gene: TRBV9
CDR3nt: TGTGCCAGCAGCGTAGTCCCGGGGACTGGTTCTAATGAAAAACTGTTTTTT
CDR3aa: CASSVVPGTGSNEKLFF

d_gene: NA
abundance: NA
j_gene: TRBJ1-2
v_gene: TRBV7-9
CDR3nt: TGTGCCAGCAGCTTATCTACGGGCCCATTCGGCTACACCTTC
CDR3aa: CASSLSTGPFGYTF

d_gene: NA
abundance: NA
j_gene: TRBJ2-7
v_gene: TRBV25-1
CDR3nt: TGTGCCAGCAGTGATATGTGGGTTGGTGGACCGGGGCAGTACTTC
CDR3aa: CASSDMWVGGPGQYF

d_gene: NA
abundance: NA
j_gene: TRBJ2-7
v_gene: TRBV27
CDR3nt: TGTGCCAGCAGAGATTGGCACGAGCAGTACTTC
CDR3aa: CASRDWHEQYF

d_gene: TRBD1
abundance: NA
j_gene: TRBJ2-7
v_gene: TRBV7-6
CDR3nt: TGTGCCAGCAGCCTAACAGGGGTCGGCGAGCAGTACTTC
CDR3aa: CASSLTGVGEQYF

d_gene: TRBD1
abundance: few
j_gene: TRBJ2-2
v_gene: TRBV12-3/TRBV12-4
CDR3nt: TGTGCCACCGCCGACAGGGCAGTGAACACCGGGGAGCTGTTTTTT
CDR3aa: CATADRAVNTGELFF

d_gene: TRBD2
abundance: NA
j_gene: TRBJ2-2
v_gene: TRBV4-1
CDR3nt: TGCGCCAGCAGCCAAGCAAGGGAGAGAAGCGGGGGGAAGAACACCGGGGAGCTGTTTTTT
CDR3aa: CASSQARERSGGKNTGELFF

d_gene: TRBD2
abundance: NA
j_gene: TRBJ2-2
v_gene: TRBV6-1
CDR3nt: TGTGCCAGCACCGTTGCGTCGGGAGGGACCGGGGAGCTGTTTTTT
CDR3aa: CASTVASGGTGELFF

d_gene: NA
abundance: NA
j_gene: TRBJ2-7
v_gene: TRBV6-6
CDR3nt: TGTGCCAGCAGTTACCCAGAGTCATACGAGCAGTACTTC
CDR3aa: CASSYPESYEQYF

d_gene: TRBD2
abundance: NA
j_gene: TRBJ2-7
v_gene: TRBV24-1
CDR3nt: TGTGCCACCAGTGATTTCTCTAGCGGGAGCTCCTACGAGCAGTACTTC
CDR3aa: CATSDFSSGSSYEQYF

d_gene: TRBD2
abundance: few
j_gene: TRBJ2-2
v_gene: TRBV4-1
CDR3nt: TGCGCCAGCAGCCAAGATTTAGCGGGGTACACCGGGGAGCTGTTTTTT
CDR3aa: CASSQDLAGYTGELFF

d_gene: NA
abundance: few
j_gene: TRBJ2-3
v_gene: TRBV6-4
CDR3nt: TGTGCCAGCAGTGACACCCCCCCGACCGGCACAGATACGCAGTATTTT
CDR3aa: CASSDTPPTGTDTQYF

d_gene: TRBD1
abundance: NA
j_gene: TRBJ2-1
v_gene: TRBV12-3/TRBV12-4
CDR3nt: TGTGCCAGCAGGGGACAGGGAACAATCAATGAGCAGTTCTTC
CDR3aa: CASRGQGTINEQFF

d_gene: NA
abundance: few
j_gene: TRBJ2-3
v_gene: TRBV6-2/TRBV6-3
CDR3nt: TGTGCCAGCAGTTACTCGATGCGGGATCCCAGGGATACGCAGTATTTT
CDR3aa: CASSYSMRDPRDTQYF

d_gene: NA
abundance: NA
j_gene: TRBJ1-1
v_gene: TRBV15
CDR3nt: TGTGCCACCAGCAGAGCGGCGGGGGCCAACACTGAAGCTTTCTTT
CDR3aa: CATSRAAGANTEAFF

d_gene: TRBD1
abundance: NA
j_gene: TRBJ1-2
v_gene: TRBV11-1
CDR3nt: TGTGCCAGCAGCTTTGGACAGGCAAACTATGGCTACACCTTC
CDR3aa: CASSFGQANYGYTF

d_gene: NA
abundance: few
j_gene: TRBJ2-7
v_gene: TRBV10-3
CDR3nt: TGTGCCATCGGCCAGAGGGCCCTGGGTTCCCACGAGCAGTACTTC
CDR3aa: CAIGQRALGSHEQYF

d_gene: NA
abundance: NA
j_gene: TRBJ1-6
v_gene: TRBV28
CDR3nt: TGTGCCGCTGCCGGTCGTTATAATTCACCCCTCCACTTT
CDR3aa: CAAAGRYNSPLHF

d_gene: NA
abundance: NA
j_gene: TRBJ2-3
v_gene: TRBV5-1
CDR3nt: TGCGCCAGCGGCTGGGGTTCTAGCACAGATACGCAGTATTTT
CDR3aa: CASGWGSSTDTQYF

d_gene: NA
abundance: NA
j_gene: TRBJ1-2
v_gene: TRBV7-2
CDR3nt: TGTGCCAGCAGTACGATCCGCTGGACAAAATTGGGCTACACCTTC
CDR3aa: CASSTIRWTKLGYTF

d_gene: NA
abundance: NA
j_gene: TRBJ2-7
v_gene: TRBV20-1
CDR3nt: TGCAGTGCTAGCGGGATAAGCTCCTACGAGCAGTACTTC
CDR3aa: CSASGISSYEQYF

d_gene: NA
abundance: NA
j_gene: TRBJ2-7
v_gene: TRBV7-9
CDR3nt: TGTGCCAGCAGAAAAGCCGACAGCTCCTACGAGCAGTACTTC
CDR3aa: CASRKADSSYEQYF